A selection of T cell receptor beta chains follows, all from one sample in a study of control samples from healthy donors and cancer patients. Clones were sequenced by immunoSEQ multiplex PCR, and TCRdb holds only the in-frame ones, with some missing. The data contain about 130,000 clones, roughly 87% of them singletons. The sample comprised blood. The receptor set was obtained from a man younger than 35 in good health. CDR3s include the opening cysteine and the closing phenylalanine or tryptophan. Each record gives: D gene, V gene, J gene, clone size, CDR3 DNA, CDR3 protein. D genes are given only for firm matches. A clone size is listed for some rows: how often the clone was seen (once, few, many), or a class if it is expanded.

d_gene: .
v_gene: TRBV7-9
j_gene: TRBJ2-3
abundance: .
CDR3nt: TGTGCCAGCAGCTTGGCCCTAGCGACTCGCGATACGCAGTATTTT
CDR3aa: CASSLALATRDTQYF

d_gene: .
v_gene: TRBV30
j_gene: TRBJ2-5
abundance: .
CDR3nt: TGTGCCTGGGCGTTCGCGAACTCCCAAGAGACCCAGTACTTC
CDR3aa: CAWAFANSQETQYF

d_gene: .
v_gene: TRBV7-9
j_gene: TRBJ1-4
abundance: .
CDR3nt: TGTGCCAGCAGCCTGGACCCTGGTAATGAAAAACTGTTTTTT
CDR3aa: CASSLDPGNEKLFF

d_gene: .
v_gene: TRBV14
j_gene: TRBJ2-7
abundance: .
CDR3nt: TGTGCCAGCAGCCAAGGGCTTAGCGGTTCCTACGAGCAGTACTTC
CDR3aa: CASSQGLSGSYEQYF

d_gene: TRBD2
v_gene: TRBV5-1
j_gene: TRBJ2-5
abundance: once
CDR3nt: TGCGCCAGCAGCCCCGGGACTAGCTTAAGGGGTGAGGAGACCCAGTACTTC
CDR3aa: CASSPGTSLRGEETQYF

d_gene: .
v_gene: TRBV29-1
j_gene: TRBJ1-2
abundance: once
CDR3nt: TGCAGCTTGGAAGTCGGGGTTTCTGGCTACACCTTC
CDR3aa: CSLEVGVSGYTF

d_gene: TRBD1
v_gene: TRBV7-8
j_gene: TRBJ2-7
abundance: .
CDR3nt: TGTGCCAGCAGCTTAGAGCAGAATGGAGGACAGGGGGCCTACGAGCAGTACTTC
CDR3aa: CASSLEQNGGQGAYEQYF

d_gene: TRBD2
v_gene: TRBV5-1
j_gene: TRBJ2-1
abundance: .
CDR3nt: TGCGCCAGCAGCCCACTAACTAGCGGGAGTTCAGGTGAGCAGTTCTTC
CDR3aa: CASSPLTSGSSGEQFF

d_gene: .
v_gene: TRBV6-1
j_gene: TRBJ2-2
abundance: once
CDR3nt: TGTGCCAGCAGTGATTCAGACCCCGTTGGTTCGGGCACCGGGGAGCTGTTTTTT
CDR3aa: CASSDSDPVGSGTGELFF

d_gene: .
v_gene: TRBV14
j_gene: TRBJ1-1
abundance: .
CDR3nt: TGTGCCAGCAGCCAAGAAGGTCCGTCCCGCGTTGAAGCTTTCTTT
CDR3aa: CASSQEGPSRVEAFF

d_gene: .
v_gene: TRBV18
j_gene: TRBJ1-1
abundance: .
CDR3nt: TGTGCCAGCTCACCACCGGGATTCATCGGGAACGAAGCTTTCTTT
CDR3aa: CASSPPGFIGNEAFF

d_gene: TRBD1
v_gene: TRBV6-5
j_gene: TRBJ2-7
abundance: .
CDR3nt: TGTGCCAGCAGTTGGCCGGGACAGGGTATGTACGAGCAGTACTTC
CDR3aa: CASSWPGQGMYEQYF

d_gene: .
v_gene: TRBV2
j_gene: TRBJ2-1
abundance: .
CDR3nt: TGTGCCAGCAGTGACAGGCTCTACAATGAGCAGTTCTTC
CDR3aa: CASSDRLYNEQFF

d_gene: TRBD2
v_gene: TRBV10-2
j_gene: TRBJ2-1
abundance: once
CDR3nt: TGCGCCAGCAGTAAGGGACTAGCGGGATACAATGAGCAGTTCTTC
CDR3aa: CASSKGLAGYNEQFF

d_gene: .
v_gene: TRBV5-1
j_gene: TRBJ2-7
abundance: .
CDR3nt: TGCGCCAGCAGCTTGGGGGCGGGGCAGACCCTCTACGAGCAGTACTTC
CDR3aa: CASSLGAGQTLYEQYF

d_gene: .
v_gene: TRBV5-1
j_gene: TRBJ1-5
abundance: .
CDR3nt: TGCGCCAGCAGCTTGGATGGTCAGCCCCAGCATTTT
CDR3aa: CASSLDGQPQHF

d_gene: .
v_gene: TRBV4-3
j_gene: TRBJ1-5
abundance: .
CDR3nt: TGCGCCAGCAGCCAAGTTTGGGGCGGCAATCAGCCCCAGCATTTT
CDR3aa: CASSQVWGGNQPQHF

d_gene: .
v_gene: TRBV6-2/TRBV6-3
j_gene: TRBJ1-2
abundance: .
CDR3nt: TGTGCCAGCAGCACCAACCTCCGGGACACCAACGGCTACACCTTC
CDR3aa: CASSTNLRDTNGYTF

d_gene: .
v_gene: TRBV5-4
j_gene: TRBJ1-1
abundance: .
CDR3nt: TGTGCCAGCAGAGGTCAGTTAGTGAGCACTGAAGCTTTCTTT
CDR3aa: CASRGQLVSTEAFF

d_gene: .
v_gene: TRBV23-1
j_gene: TRBJ2-1
abundance: .
CDR3nt: TGCGCCAGCAGTTCCGCGATTGGTCTTAGGACCTCGTCCTACAATGAGCAGTTCTTC
CDR3aa: CASSSAIGLRTSSYNEQFF

d_gene: .
v_gene: TRBV28
j_gene: TRBJ2-7
abundance: .
CDR3nt: TGTGCCAGCAGAAGAGGGGGGGGCTCCTACGAGCAGTACTTC
CDR3aa: CASRRGGGSYEQYF

d_gene: .
v_gene: TRBV5-1
j_gene: TRBJ2-2
abundance: .
CDR3nt: TGCGCCAGCAGCGTTTCGAACACCGGGGAGCTGTTTTTT
CDR3aa: CASSVSNTGELFF

d_gene: .
v_gene: TRBV5-6
j_gene: TRBJ2-1
abundance: .
CDR3nt: TGTGCCAGCACTGGGGGGGCGTCCTACAATGAGCAGTTCTTC
CDR3aa: CASTGGASYNEQFF